The 2 T cell receptor beta chains listed next were all sequenced from one sample in a study of OX40 agonist ivuxolimab in advanced cancers. Assay used: immunoSEQ multiplex PCR; TCRdb lists only in-frame clones, some missing. The repertoire holds roughly 80,000 clones, with about nine tenths as singletons. Specimen: CD4+ or CD8+ T cells sorted from blood, collected in a trial of the OX40 agonist ivuxolimab. The receptors stem from an adult with an advanced solid tumor such as melanoma, head and neck, liver or kidney cancer.

This chain links TRBV11-1 with TRBJ2-7; no clear D gene. Germline values: CDR1 SGHAT, CDR2 FQDESV (reference sequence). The V end lost 5 bases, the J end lost 6 bases, and 17 bases lay between the germline ends. The CDR3 extends over 14 amino acids. The chain's CDR3 is CASSPILSSAEQYF. The CDR3 DNA reads as TGTGCCAGCAGCCCTATCCTTAGCTCCGCCGAGCAGTACTTC.

V usage is TRBV7-2 and J usage is TRBJ1-4, with D maybe TRBD1 (5 bases). The germline gives CDR1 SGHTA, CDR2 FQGNSA. The CDR3 runs to 14 residues. Trimming took 5 bases from V and 8 from J, leaving 15 bases between them. For the CDR3, the DNA is TGTGCCAGCAGCCGGGACTTCGGGGACGAAAAACTGTTTTTT. Its protein product is CASSRDFGDEKLFF.